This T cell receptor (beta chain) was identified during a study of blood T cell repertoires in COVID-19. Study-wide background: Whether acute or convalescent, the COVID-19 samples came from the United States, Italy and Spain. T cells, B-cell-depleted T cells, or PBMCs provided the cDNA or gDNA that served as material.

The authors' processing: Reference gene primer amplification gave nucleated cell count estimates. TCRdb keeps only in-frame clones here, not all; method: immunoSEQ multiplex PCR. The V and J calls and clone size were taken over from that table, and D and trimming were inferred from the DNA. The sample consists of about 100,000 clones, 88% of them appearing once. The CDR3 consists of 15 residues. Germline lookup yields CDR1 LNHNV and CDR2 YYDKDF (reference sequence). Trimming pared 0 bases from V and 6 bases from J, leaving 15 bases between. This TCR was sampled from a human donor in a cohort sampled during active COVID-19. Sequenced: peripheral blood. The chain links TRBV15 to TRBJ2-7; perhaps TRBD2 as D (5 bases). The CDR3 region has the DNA TGTGCCACCAGCAGAGACCCGGGGTTCCTCACCGAGCAGTACTTC. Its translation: CATSRDPGFLTEQYF. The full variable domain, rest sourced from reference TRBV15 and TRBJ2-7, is DAMVIQNPRYQVTQFGKPVTLSCSQTLNHNVMYWYQQKSSQAPKLLFHYYDKDFNNEADTPDNFQSRRPNTSFCFLDIRSPGLGDTAMYLCATSRDPGFLTEQYFGPGTRLTVT.